This TCR beta chain was captured by sequencing in a study of blood T cell repertoires in COVID-19. Study-wide background: Sample material is recorded as cDNA or gDNA derived from T cells, B-cell-depleted T cells, or PBMCs.

V was clipped by 6 bases and J by 4 bases, with 15 bases between them. This CDR3 has 15 amino acids. Germline CDR1 LNHDA, CDR2 SQIVND (reference sequence). In the source study's methods: How many nucleated cells were present was estimated from reference gene primer amplification. Only in-frame clones appear in the TCRdb table, and some are missing; sequencing was by immunoSEQ multiplex PCR. That table gives V, J and clone size, and the DNA gave D and trimming. The repertoire has some 160,000 clones, approximately 90% of them found once; the top ten carry roughly 4.5%. Seattle patients were enrolled during active infection and followed longitudinally.

The rearrangement links TRBV19 to TRBJ2-2; the D is unclear. The sequenced sample consisted of peripheral blood. The receptor comes from a man between 18 and 29 years old with COVID-19, enrolled during active disease. The CDR3 spells CASRPPTSFTGELFF. Written as DNA, the CDR3 is TGTGCCAGTAGACCTCCGACAAGCTTCACCGGGGAGCTGTTTTTT.